This record looks at one TCR beta chain sequence and its context. The V gene lost 1 base and the J gene lost 2 bases, with 8 bases spanning the gap. There are 14 residues in the CDR3. Germline CDR1 and CDR2: MNHNS and SASEGT. The record originates from a study of control samples from healthy donors and cancer patients. Profiling relied on immunoSEQ multiplex PCR, and the TCRdb table lists in-frame clones only, not all of them. The sample consists of over 100,000 clones, 75% to 95% of them appearing once. Specimen: blood. The chain couples TRBV6-1 to TRBJ1-2; D gene unclear. The TCR originated in a man between 35 and 55 years old in good health. The CDR3 DNA is TGTGCCAGCAGTGAAGATGGCGGGAACTATGGCTACACCTTC. Translated, it gives CASSEDGGNYGYTF.